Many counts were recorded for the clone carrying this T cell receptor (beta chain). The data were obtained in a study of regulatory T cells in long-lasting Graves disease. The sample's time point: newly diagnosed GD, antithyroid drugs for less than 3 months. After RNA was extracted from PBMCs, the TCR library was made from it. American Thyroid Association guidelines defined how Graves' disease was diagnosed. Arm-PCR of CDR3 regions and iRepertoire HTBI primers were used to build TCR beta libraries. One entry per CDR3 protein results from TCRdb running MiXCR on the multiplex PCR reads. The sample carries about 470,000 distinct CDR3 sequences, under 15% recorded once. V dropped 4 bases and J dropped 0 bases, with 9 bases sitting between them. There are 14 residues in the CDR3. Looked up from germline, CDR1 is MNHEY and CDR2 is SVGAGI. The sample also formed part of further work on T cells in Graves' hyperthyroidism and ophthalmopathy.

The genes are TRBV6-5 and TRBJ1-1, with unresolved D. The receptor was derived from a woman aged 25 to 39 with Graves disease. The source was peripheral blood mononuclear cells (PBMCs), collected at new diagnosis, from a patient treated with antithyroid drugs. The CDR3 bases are TGTGCCAGCAGTTGGGGAGGCCTGAACACTGAAGCTTTCTTT. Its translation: CASSWGGLNTEAFF.